This T cell receptor (beta chain) was retrieved from a study of control samples from healthy donors and cancer patients. Produced via immunoSEQ multiplex PCR; TCRdb's table is partial and in-frame only. Seen here are 170,000 or so clones, around 94% observed once, and the top ten hold 1.3% to 1.5%. The CDR3 totals 17 residues. In germline, CDR1 is KGHDR, CDR2 SFDVKD. V trimming: 4 bases; J trimming: 5 bases; junction bases outside the gene matches: 11. This TCR was sampled from a woman in her late teens or twenties in good health. Material: blood. The rearrangement joins TRBV24-1 to TRBJ2-2; TRBD2 agrees at 8 bases. The CDR3: CATSEPSSGSKTGELFF. The CDR3 nucleotides read TGTGCCACCAGTGAACCATCTAGCGGGTCAAAAACCGGGGAGCTGTTTTTT.